Presented here are 6 T cell receptor beta chains from one specimen sequenced in a study of OX40 agonist ivuxolimab in advanced cancers. The library came from the immunoSEQ multiplex PCR assay. This immuneACCESS table, as held by TCRdb, lists in-frame sequences with V and J called but not all clones. Of the missing ones, under half trace to an unresolved V gene in checked studies; the others have no known cause. The sample records 80,000 to 85,000 clones, about 88% of which are singletons. The ten largest account for 6.6% of the sample. The sequenced sample was CD4+ or CD8+ T cells sorted from blood, obtained in a trial of the OX40 agonist ivuxolimab. The receptors originated from an adult with an advanced solid tumor such as melanoma, head and neck, liver or kidney cancer.

The rearrangement links TRBV6-1 to TRBJ2-2; D remains unclear. CDR3 length equals 15 residues. CDR1 and CDR2 from the germline V gene are MNHNS and SASEGT. V was cut by 3 bases and J by 0 bases, with 8 bases left in between. The CDR3 DNA reads TGTGCCAGCAGTGATTTGCAGCCGAACACCGGGGAGCTGTTTTTT. Translation gives CASSDLQPNTGELFF.

The rearrangement uses TRBV28 and TRBJ2-5, with unresolved D. Germline assignment: CDR1 MDHEN and CDR2 SYDVKM. Trimming pared 6 bases from V and 6 bases from J, leaving 8 bases between. The CDR3 is 11 amino acids. The CDR3 protein is CASSSRKTQYF. In nucleotides, the CDR3 is TGTGCCAGCAGCTCAAGAAAGACCCAGTACTTC.

This clone occurred once. The chain has TRBV27 and TRBJ1-2; 11 bases agree with TRBD1. CDR1 and CDR2 (germline): MNHEY, SMNVEV (reference sequence). This CDR3 is 15 amino acids long. J was trimmed by 2 bases and V by 3 bases; bases with no gene match: 2. The CDR3 nucleotides read TGTGCCAGCAGTTTTGGGGACAGGGGGAACTATGGCTACACCTTC. Translation: CASSFGDRGNYGYTF.

On this clone itself: This specimen includes other DNA sequences encoding the same CDR3. The rearrangement links TRBV7-9 to TRBJ1-2; D uncertain. The germline CDR1 and CDR2 sequences are SEHNR and FQNEAQ (reference sequence). The V and J ends lost 5 bases and 4 bases respectively, with 5 bases between them. The CDR3 spans 11 residues. CDR3 DNA sequence: TGTGCCAGCAGCCTCAGCTATGGCTACACCTTC. It encodes CASSLSYGYTF.

CDR3 sequence: CASSPINYGYTF. CDR3 DNA: TGTGCCAGCAGCCCAATTAACTATGGCTACACCTTC. V usage is TRBV7-8 and J usage is TRBJ1-2, with D hard to call. The germline V gene has CDR1 SGHVS and CDR2 FQNEAQ. The V gene lost 5 bases and the J gene lost 1 base, with 5 bases spanning the gap. This CDR3 is built from 12 residues.

The J gene is TRBJ2-7, the V gene TRBV4-3, with TRBD1 matching over 7 bases. Germline V gene lookup returns CDR1 LGHNA and CDR2 YSLEER. This CDR3 comprises 15 residues. V was pared by 4 bases and J by 4 bases, with 10 bases of the junction left unmatched. The DNA of the CDR3 is TGCGCCAGCAGCCTCCACCGACAGGGTCTTTACGAGCAGTACTTC. Translated: CASSLHRQGLYEQYF.